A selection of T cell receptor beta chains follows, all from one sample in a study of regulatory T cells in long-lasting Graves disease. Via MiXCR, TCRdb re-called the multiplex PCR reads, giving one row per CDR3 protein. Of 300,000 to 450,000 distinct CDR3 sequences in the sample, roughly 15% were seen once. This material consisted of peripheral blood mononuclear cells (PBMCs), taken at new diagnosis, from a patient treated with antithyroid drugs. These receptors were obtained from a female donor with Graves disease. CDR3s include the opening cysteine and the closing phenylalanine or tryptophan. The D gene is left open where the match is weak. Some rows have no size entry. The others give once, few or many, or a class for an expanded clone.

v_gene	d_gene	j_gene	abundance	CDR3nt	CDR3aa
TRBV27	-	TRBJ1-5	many	TGTGCCAGCAGTTCCGGACAGTACGGTAGCAATCAGCCCCAGCATTTT	CASSSGQYGSNQPQHF
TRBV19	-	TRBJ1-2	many	TGTGCCAGTAGTATTGAACCGAGCATTTATGGCTACACCTTC	CASSIEPSIYGYTF
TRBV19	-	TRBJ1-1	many	TGTGCCAGTAGTGACACAGTGAACACTGAAGCTTTCTTT	CASSDTVNTEAFF
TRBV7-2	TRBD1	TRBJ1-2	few	TGTGCCAGCAGCTTGAAGGGGGCGTGGGGCTACACCTTC	CASSLKGAWGYTF
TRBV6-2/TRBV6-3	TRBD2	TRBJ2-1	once	TGTGCCAGCAGTTACGGGACTAGCGGGCGTAGCTCCTACAATGAGCAGTTCTTC	CASSYGTSGRSSYNEQFF
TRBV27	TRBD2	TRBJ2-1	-	TGTGCCAGCAGTGACGGGACTTCGCGGGGGGATGAGCAGTTCTTC	CASSDGTSRGDEQFF
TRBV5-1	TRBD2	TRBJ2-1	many	TGCGCCAGCAGCGTGGCACAGAGCGGGAGGAGTGAGCAGTTCTTC	CASSVAQSGRSEQFF
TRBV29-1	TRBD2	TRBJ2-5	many	TGCAGCGTTGACGGGGTTTCGGGGGGGCCGCCGGAGACCCAGTACTTC	CSVDGVSGGPPETQYF
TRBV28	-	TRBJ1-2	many	TGTGCCAGCATCGAGGGGGGGGCGTATGGCTACACCTTC	CASIEGGAYGYTF
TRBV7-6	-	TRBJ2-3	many	TGTGCCAGCAGCTCCGGGGTTGGCACAGATACGCAGTATTTT	CASSSGVGTDTQYF
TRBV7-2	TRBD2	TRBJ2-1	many	TGTGCCAGCAGCCCCCGGGGAGGGAGCTCCTACAATGAGCAGTTCTTC	CASSPRGGSSYNEQFF
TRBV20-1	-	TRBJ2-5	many	TGCAGTGCTACCAACCCCGCGGAGTACCAAGAGACCCAGTACTTC	CSATNPAEYQETQYF
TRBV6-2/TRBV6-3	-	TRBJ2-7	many	TGTGCCAGCAGTTACTCCCAGGGGAACGAGCAGTACTTC	CASSYSQGNEQYF
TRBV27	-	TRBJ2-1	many	TGTGCCAGCAGTTTTACAGGCTACAGGGCTGTATCCAATGAGCAGTTCTTC	CASSFTGYRAVSNEQFF
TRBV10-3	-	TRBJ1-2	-	TGTGCCATCAGGGGGGTGGGTGAGGGCTACACCTTC	CAIRGVGEGYTF
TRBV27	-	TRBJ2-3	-	TGTGCCAGCAGCTTTCGGGCAGGGCCCGCAGATACGCAGTATTTT	CASSFRAGPADTQYF
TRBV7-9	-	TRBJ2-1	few	TGTGCCAGCAGCCACCCGAGAGAAAACAATGAGCAGTTCTTC	CASSHPRENNEQFF
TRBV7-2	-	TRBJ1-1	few	TGTGCCAGCAGCTTATCGGGCAGCGGGAGCACTGAAGCTTTCTTT	CASSLSGSGSTEAFF
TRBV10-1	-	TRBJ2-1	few	TGCGCCAGCAGCCCAGTCGTGGGGGGCAAGGAGCAGTTCTTC	CASSPVVGGKEQFF
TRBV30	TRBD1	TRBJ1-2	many	TGTGCCTGGAGTATGGGGCAGGGGGATGGCTACACCTTC	CAWSMGQGDGYTF
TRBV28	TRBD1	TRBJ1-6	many	TGTGCCAGCAGCCGAACTTACAGGGGGCTAGGCTCACCCCTCCACTTT	CASSRTYRGLGSPLHF
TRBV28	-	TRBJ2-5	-	TGTGCCAGCAGTGAAGGAGGGCAAGAGACCCAGTACTTC	CASSEGGQETQYF
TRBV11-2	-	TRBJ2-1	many	TGTGCCAGCAGCTTTGATAGCTCCTACAATGAGCAGTTCTTC	CASSFDSSYNEQFF
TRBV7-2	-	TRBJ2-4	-	TGTGCCAGCAGCTTGAGTCCGTCCTACCCTATTCAGTACTTC	CASSLSPSYPIQYF
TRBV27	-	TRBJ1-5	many	TGTGCCAGCAGTCCTTTCGATAGCAATCAGCCCCAGCATTTT	CASSPFDSNQPQHF
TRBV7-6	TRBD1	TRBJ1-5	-	TGTGCCAGCAGCTTAGCTCCGGGACAGGGTAATCAGCCCCAGCATTTT	CASSLAPGQGNQPQHF
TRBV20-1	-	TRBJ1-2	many	TGCAGTGCCCATACCCAGGGAGGAGGCTACACCTTC	CSAHTQGGGYTF
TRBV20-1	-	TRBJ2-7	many	TGCAGTGCTAGAGCCCCCGCAGTGGGGTCCTACGAGCAGTACTTC	CSARAPAVGSYEQYF
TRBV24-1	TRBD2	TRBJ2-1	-	TGTGCCACCAGTGATGGGACTATGATAGATGAGCAGTTCTTC	CATSDGTMIDEQFF
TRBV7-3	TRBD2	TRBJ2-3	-	TGTGCCAGCAGCATTAATCCCGGACTAGCGGGGTTCACAGATACGCAGTATTTT	CASSINPGLAGFTDTQYF
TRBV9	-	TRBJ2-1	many	TGTGCCAGCAGCGTAGCGGGATCAGACAATGAGCAGTTCTTC	CASSVAGSDNEQFF
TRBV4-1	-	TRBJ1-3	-	TGCGCCAGCAGCCAAACCTTACCGGTTTCCTCTGGAAACACCATATATTTT	CASSQTLPVSSGNTIYF
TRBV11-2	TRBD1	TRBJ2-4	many	TGTGCCAGCAGCGCCCCAGGGGGCCGGAACATTCAGTACTTC	CASSAPGGRNIQYF
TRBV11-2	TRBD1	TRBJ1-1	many	TGTGTCAGCAGCTTAGACAGGGACCCTGAAGCTTTCTTT	CVSSLDRDPEAFF
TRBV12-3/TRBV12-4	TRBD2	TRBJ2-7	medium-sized	TGTGCCAGCAGTTTCCGGGGGGGCCCCTACGAGCAGTACTTC	CASSFRGGPYEQYF
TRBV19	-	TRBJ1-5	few	TGTGCCACCCAAGCAGGGGCAGAACAGCCCCAGCATTTT	CATQAGAEQPQHF